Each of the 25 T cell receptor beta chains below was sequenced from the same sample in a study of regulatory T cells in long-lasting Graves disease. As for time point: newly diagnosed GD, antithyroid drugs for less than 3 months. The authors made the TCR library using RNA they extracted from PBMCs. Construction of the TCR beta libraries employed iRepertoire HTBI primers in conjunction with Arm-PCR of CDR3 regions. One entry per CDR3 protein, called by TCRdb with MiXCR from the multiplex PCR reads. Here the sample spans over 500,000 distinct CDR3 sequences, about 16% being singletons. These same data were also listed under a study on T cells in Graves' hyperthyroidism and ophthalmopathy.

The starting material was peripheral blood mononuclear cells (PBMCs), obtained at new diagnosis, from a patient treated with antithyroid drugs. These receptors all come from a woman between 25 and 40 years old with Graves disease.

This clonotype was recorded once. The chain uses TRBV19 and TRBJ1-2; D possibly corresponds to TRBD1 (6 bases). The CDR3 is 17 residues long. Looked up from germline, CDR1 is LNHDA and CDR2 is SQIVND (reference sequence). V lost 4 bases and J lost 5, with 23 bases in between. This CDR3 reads CASSSTGKTPLRYGYTF. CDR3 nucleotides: TGTGCCAGTAGTAGCACAGGGAAAACACCTCTACGGTATGGCTACACCTTC.

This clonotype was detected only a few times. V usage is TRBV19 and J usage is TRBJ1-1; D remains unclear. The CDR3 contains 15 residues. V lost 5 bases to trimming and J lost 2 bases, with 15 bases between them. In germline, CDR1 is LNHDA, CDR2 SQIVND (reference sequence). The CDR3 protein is CASSRRGSVNTEAFF. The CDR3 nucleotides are TGTGCCAGTAGTCGGCGCGGATCTGTAAACACTGAAGCTTTCTTT.

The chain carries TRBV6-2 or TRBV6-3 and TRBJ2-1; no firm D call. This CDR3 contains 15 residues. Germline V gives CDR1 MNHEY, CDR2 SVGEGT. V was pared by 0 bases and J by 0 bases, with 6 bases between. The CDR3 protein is CASSYSLSSYNEQFF. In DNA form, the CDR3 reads TGTGCCAGCAGTTACTCTCTGAGCTCCTACAATGAGCAGTTCTTC.

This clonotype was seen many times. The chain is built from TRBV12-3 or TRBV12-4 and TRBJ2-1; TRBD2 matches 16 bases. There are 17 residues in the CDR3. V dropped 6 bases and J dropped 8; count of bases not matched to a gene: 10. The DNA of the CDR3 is TGTGCCAGCAGCCCCGGGACTAGCGGGAGGGCCCTTTATGAGCAGTTCTTC. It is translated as CASSPGTSGRALYEQFF.

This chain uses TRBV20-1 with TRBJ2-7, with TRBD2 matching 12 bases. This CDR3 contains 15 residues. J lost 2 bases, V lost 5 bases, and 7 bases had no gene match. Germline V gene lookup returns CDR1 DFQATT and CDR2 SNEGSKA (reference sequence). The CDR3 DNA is TGCAGTGCTGGGACTAGCGGGCCCTTCCCCTACGAGCAGTACTTC. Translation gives CSAGTSGPFPYEQYF.

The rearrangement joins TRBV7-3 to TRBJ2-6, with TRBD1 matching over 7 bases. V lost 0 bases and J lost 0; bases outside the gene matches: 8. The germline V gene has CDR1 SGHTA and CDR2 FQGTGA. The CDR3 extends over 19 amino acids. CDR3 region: CASSLTSIGTASGANVLTF. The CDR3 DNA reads TGTGCCAGCAGCTTAACGAGTATCGGGACAGCCTCTGGGGCCAACGTCCTGACTTTC. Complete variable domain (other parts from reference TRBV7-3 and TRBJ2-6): GAGVSQTPSNKVTEKGKYVELRCDPISGHTALYWYRQSLGQGPEFLIYFQGTGAADDSGLPNDRFFAVRPEGSVSTLKIQRTERGDSAVYLCASSLTSIGTASGANVLTFGAGSRLTVL.

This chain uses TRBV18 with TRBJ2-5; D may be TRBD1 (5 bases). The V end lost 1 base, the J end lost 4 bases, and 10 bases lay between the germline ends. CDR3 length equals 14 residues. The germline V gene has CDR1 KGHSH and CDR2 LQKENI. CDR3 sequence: CASSPQGYLETQYF. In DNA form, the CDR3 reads TGTGCCAGCTCACCACAGGGGTATCTAGAGACCCAGTACTTC.

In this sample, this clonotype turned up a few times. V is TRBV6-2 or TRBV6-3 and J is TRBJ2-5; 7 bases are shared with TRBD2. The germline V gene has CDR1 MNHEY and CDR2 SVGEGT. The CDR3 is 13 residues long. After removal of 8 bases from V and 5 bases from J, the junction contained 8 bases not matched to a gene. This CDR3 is CASGRASRETQYF. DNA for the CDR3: TGTGCCAGCGGGAGGGCCTCGAGGGAGACCCAGTACTTC.

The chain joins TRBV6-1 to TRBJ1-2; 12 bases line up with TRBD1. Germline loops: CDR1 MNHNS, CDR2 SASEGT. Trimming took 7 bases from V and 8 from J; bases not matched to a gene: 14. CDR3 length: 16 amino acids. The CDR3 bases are TGTGCCAGCACACGACCGGGACAGGGGGCATCAGGGGGCTACACCTTC. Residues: CASTRPGQGASGGYTF.

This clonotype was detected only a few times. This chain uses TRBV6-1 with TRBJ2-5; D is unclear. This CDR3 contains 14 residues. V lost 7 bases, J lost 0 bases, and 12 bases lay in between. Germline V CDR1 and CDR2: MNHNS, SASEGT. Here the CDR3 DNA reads TGTGCCAGCAATTTGGGATCGTACCAAGAGACCCAGTACTTC. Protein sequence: CASNLGSYQETQYF.

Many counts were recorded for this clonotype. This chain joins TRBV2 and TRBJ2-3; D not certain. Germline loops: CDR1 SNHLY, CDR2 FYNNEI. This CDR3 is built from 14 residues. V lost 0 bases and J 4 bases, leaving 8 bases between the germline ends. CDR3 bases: TGTGCCAGCAGTGAAGCTTCCCGGGCAGATACGCAGTATTTT. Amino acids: CASSEASRADTQYF.

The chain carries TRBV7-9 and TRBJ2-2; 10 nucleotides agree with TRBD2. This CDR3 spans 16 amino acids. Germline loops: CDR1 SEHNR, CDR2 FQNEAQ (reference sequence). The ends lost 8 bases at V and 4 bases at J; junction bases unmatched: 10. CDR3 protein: CASRTSGIGPTGELFF. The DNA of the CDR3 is TGTGCCAGCCGAACTAGCGGGATAGGTCCCACCGGGGAGCTGTTTTTT. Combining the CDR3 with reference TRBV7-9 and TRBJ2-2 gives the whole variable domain DTGVSQNPRHKITKRGQNVTFRCDPISEHNRLYWYRQTLGQGPEFLTYFQNEAQLEKSRLLSDRFSAERPKGSFSTLEIQRTEQGDSAMYLCASRTSGIGPTGELFFGEGSRLTVL.

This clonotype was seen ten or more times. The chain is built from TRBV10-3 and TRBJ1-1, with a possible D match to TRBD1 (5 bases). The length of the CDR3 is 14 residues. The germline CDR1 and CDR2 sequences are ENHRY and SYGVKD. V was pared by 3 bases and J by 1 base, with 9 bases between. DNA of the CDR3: TGTGCCATCAGTGATAGGGGTACGAACACTGAAGCTTTCTTT. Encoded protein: CAISDRGTNTEAFF.

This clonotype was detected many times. The CDR3 region has the DNA TGTGCCAGCAGATTCGCGGGGAGTTCTGTTTCCGGGGAGCTGTTTTTT. This sequence encodes CASRFAGSSVSGELFF. V gene TRBV28 combines with J gene TRBJ2-2; possible D gene TRBD2, 6 bases. V lost 6 bases, J lost 6 bases, and 20 bases lay in between. Germline V gives CDR1 MDHEN, CDR2 SYDVKM. The CDR3 spans 16 residues.

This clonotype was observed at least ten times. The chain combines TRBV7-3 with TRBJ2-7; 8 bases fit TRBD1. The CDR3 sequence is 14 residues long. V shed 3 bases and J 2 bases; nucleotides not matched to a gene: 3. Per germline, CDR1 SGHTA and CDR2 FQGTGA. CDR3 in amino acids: CASSFGQGPYEQYF. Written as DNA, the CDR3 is TGTGCCAGCAGCTTCGGACAGGGTCCCTACGAGCAGTACTTC.

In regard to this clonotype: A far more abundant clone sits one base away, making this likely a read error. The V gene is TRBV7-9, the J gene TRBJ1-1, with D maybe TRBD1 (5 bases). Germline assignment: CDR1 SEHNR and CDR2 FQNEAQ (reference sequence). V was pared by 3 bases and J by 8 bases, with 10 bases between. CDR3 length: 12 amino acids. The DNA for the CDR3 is TGTGCCAGCAGCTTCCCACGGGGGGAAGCTTTCTTT. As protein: CASSFPRGEAFF.

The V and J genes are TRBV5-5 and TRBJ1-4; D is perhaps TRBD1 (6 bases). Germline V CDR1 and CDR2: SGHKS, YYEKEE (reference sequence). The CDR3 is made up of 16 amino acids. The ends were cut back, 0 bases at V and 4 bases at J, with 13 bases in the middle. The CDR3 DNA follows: TGTGCCAGCAGCTTGGTCACGACAGGAGTTAATGAAAAACTGTTTTTT. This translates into CASSLVTTGVNEKLFF.

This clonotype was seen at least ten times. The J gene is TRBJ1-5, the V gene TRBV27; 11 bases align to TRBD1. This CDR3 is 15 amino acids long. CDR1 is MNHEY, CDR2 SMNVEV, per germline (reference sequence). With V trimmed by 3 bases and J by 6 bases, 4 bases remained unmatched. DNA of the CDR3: TGTGCCAGCAGTTTGGACAGGGGGCGCGGTCAGCCCCAGCATTTT. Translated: CASSLDRGRGQPQHF.

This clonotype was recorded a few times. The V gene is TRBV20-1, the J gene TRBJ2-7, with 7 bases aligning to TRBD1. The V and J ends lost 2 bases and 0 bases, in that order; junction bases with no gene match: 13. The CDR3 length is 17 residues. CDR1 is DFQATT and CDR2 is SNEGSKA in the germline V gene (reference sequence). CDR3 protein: CSARPIPRDSLSYEQYF. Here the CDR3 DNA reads TGCAGTGCTAGACCAATACCCCGGGACAGCCTCTCCTACGAGCAGTACTTC.

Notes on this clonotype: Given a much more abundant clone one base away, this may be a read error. The CDR3 region is CASSPYRNQETQYF. DNA for the CDR3: TGTGCCAGCAGCCCCTACAGAAACCAAGAGACCCAGTACTTC. The chain carries TRBV7-9 and TRBJ2-5, with D hard to call. The CDR3 totals 14 residues. The V end lost 5 bases, the J end lost 0 bases, and 10 bases lay between the germline ends. CDR1 and CDR2 (germline): SEHNR, FQNEAQ (reference sequence).

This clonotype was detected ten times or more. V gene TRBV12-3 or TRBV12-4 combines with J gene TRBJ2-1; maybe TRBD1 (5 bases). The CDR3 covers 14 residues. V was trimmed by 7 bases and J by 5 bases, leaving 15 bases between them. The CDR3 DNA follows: TGTGCCAGCACCCGGGCAGGGTCCCACAATGAGCAGTTCTTC. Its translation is CASTRAGSHNEQFF.

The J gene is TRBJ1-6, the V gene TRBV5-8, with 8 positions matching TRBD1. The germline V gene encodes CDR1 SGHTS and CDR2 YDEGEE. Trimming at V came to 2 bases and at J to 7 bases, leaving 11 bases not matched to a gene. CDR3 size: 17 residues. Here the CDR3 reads CASSFHPGTGKNSPLHF. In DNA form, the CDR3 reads TGTGCCAGCAGCTTCCACCCCGGGACAGGAAAAAATTCACCCCTCCACTTT.

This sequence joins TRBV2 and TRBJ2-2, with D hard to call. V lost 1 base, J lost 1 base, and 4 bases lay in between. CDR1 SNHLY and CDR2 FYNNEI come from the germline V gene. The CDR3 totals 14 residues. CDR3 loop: CASSEGLNTGELFF. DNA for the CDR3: TGTGCCAGCAGTGAAGGGTTGAACACCGGGGAGCTGTTTTTT. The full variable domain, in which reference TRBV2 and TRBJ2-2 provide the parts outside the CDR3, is EPEVTQTPSHQVTQMGQEVILRCVPISNHLYFYWYRQILGQKVEFLVSFYNNEISEKSEIFDDQFSVERPDGSNFTLKIRSTKLEDSAMYFCASSEGLNTGELFFGEGSRLTVL.

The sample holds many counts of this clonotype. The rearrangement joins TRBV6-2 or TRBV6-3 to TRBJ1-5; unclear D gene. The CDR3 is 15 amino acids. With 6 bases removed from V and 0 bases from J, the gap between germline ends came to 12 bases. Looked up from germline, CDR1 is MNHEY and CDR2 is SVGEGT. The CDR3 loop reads CASRTQKNSNQPQHF. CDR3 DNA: TGTGCCAGCAGAACGCAGAAAAATAGCAATCAGCCCCAGCATTTT.

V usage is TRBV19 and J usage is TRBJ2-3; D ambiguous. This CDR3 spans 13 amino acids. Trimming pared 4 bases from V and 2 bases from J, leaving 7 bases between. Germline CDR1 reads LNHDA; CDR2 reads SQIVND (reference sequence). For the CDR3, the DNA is TGTGCCAGTAGTACACAGAACACAGATACGCAGTATTTT. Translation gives CASSTQNTDTQYF. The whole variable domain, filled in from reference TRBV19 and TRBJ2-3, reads DGGITQSPKYLFRKEGQNVTLSCEQNLNHDAMYWYRQDPGQGLRLIYYSQIVNDFQKGDIAEGYSVSREKKESFPLTVTSAQKNPTAFYLCASSTQNTDTQYFGPGTRLTVL.